This T cell receptor beta chain was recovered during a study of cytomegalovirus exposure and HLA in healthy donors. Both 60 Vbeta primers and 13 Jbeta primers went into the PCR. TCRdb's copy holds only in-frame clones and misses some; the assay was immunoSEQ multiplex PCR. The sample has about 35,000 clones; more than 70% are singletons. The ends were cut back, 0 bases at V and 4 bases at J, with 13 bases in the middle. Germline loops: CDR1 SGHRS, CDR2 YFSETQ. The CDR3 length is 15 residues. Comments on this clone: Antigen specificity is unknown.

Study-wide results and caveats: The dataset shows that most TCR sequences were rare, while some public TCRs occurred in many donors.

The source material was PBMCs. This chain uses TRBV5-1 with TRBJ1-1; the D gene is possibly TRBD1 (6 bases). This clonotype was obtained from a woman in her thirties in good health and CMV-seropositive. CDR3 bases: TGCGCCAGCAGCTTGGCGACAGGTGTAAGCACTGAAGCTTTCTTT. Translation: CASSLATGVSTEAFF.